These T cell receptor beta chains were read from a single sample in a study of shared clonotypes between healthy human individuals. Assay: immunoSEQ multiplex PCR; the TCRdb copy retains only in-frame clones and omits some. Of 1,100,000 or so clones detected, around 82% appear once; the ten largest clones hold more than 0.45%. Sequenced material: memory CD4+ T cells from PBMCs. Receptors originate from a man aged 18 to 30 in good health. Some clones in this sample may be carry-over from other donors' samples. CDR3s include the opening cysteine and the closing phenylalanine or tryptophan. The D gene is left open where the match is weak. Part of the rows lack a size; the others show once, few, many or a class for expanded clones.

14 . . TRBJ1-2 TRBV28 CASRTPGGYYGYTF TGTGCCAGCCGAACACCGGGGGGGTACTATGGCTACACCTTC
13 . few TRBJ1-5 TRBV30 CAWSVRNNQPQHF TGTGCCTGGAGTGTCCGGAACAATCAGCCCCAGCATTTT
15 TRBD1 many TRBJ2-7 TRBV6-5 CASTVGQGLSYEQYF TGTGCCAGCACCGTGGGACAGGGCCTCTCCTACGAGCAGTACTTC
12 . . TRBJ2-7 TRBV6-1 CASRRALGEQYF TGTGCCAGCAGGAGGGCCCTCGGTGAGCAGTACTTC
15 . . TRBJ1-2 TRBV25-1 CASSEYSGTDYGYTF TGTGCCAGCAGTGAATATAGTGGGACGGACTATGGCTACACCTTC
14 . . TRBJ2-7 TRBV5-1 CASSGGWSIDEQYF TGCGCCAGCAGCGGCGGGTGGAGCATTGACGAGCAGTACTTC
15 . . TRBJ2-5 TRBV13 CASTFPGLGKETQYF TGTGCCAGCACCTTCCCCGGGTTAGGCAAAGAGACCCAGTACTTC
14 . once TRBJ1-3 TRBV30 CAWSGTGTGNTIYF TGTGCCTGGAGTGGAACAGGGACTGGAAACACCATATATTTT
13 . many TRBJ1-2 TRBV7-2 CASSFRDRYGYTF TGTGCCAGCAGCTTCCGGGACCGCTATGGCTACACCTTC
13 . . TRBJ2-1 TRBV6-6 CASSVSLWNEQFF TGTGCCAGCAGTGTCTCGTTATGGAATGAGCAGTTCTTC
14 . . TRBJ2-4 TRBV29-1 CSVLNRESGNIQYF TGCAGCGTTCTTAACAGGGAATCGGGAAACATTCAGTACTTC
12 TRBD1 . TRBJ2-5 TRBV9 CASSRTGETQYF TGTGCCAGCAGCCGGACAGGGGAGACCCAGTACTTC
18 TRBD2 . TRBJ2-1 TRBV7-8 CASSLGGTSGSSYNEQFF TGTGCCAGCAGCTTAGGGGGGACTAGCGGGAGCTCCTACAATGAGCAGTTCTTC
15 . once TRBJ1-2 TRBV7-2 CASSSDRLGGYGYTF TGTGCCAGCAGCTCCGACAGACTTGGAGGCTATGGCTACACCTTC
17 TRBD1 . TRBJ1-3 TRBV28 CASSSAGTGVFGNTIYF TGTGCCAGCAGTTCTGCTGGGACAGGGGTCTTTGGAAACACCATATATTTT